The clone carrying this TCR beta chain was seen repeatedly, ten times or more. Its antigen remains unknown. This record belongs to a study of T cells in Graves' hyperthyroidism and ophthalmopathy. Study-wide findings and caveats: Peripheral blood also featured most of the thyroid clonotypes expanded above 0.001.

Trimming cost V 4 bases and J 1 base, with 7 bases left between them. This CDR3 has 13 amino acids. Germline assignment: CDR1 WNHNN and CDR2 SYGVQD (reference sequence). Using RNA transcripts as the source, TCR beta CDR3 regions were amplified. The TCR CDR3 was amplified in a first-round RT-PCR using the HTBI primer set. TCRdb re-called the multiplex PCR reads through MiXCR, storing one row per CDR3 protein. The sample carries a few hundred thousand distinct CDR3 sequences, about 15% recorded once. PBMCs were obtained from approximately 10 ml fresh peripheral blood. V gene TRBV10-1 combines with J gene TRBJ1-1, with no clear D. The specimen sequenced was blood. The receptor's source is a woman aged 45 to 65 with Graves' hyperthyroidism. CDR3 residues: CASSVQTNTEAFF. For the CDR3, the DNA is TGCGCCAGCAGTGTGCAGACGAACACTGAAGCTTTCTTT.